Only a few counts were recorded for the clone carrying this T cell receptor (beta chain). The repertoire was sequenced with immunoSEQ multiplex PCR; TCRdb's copy has only in-frame clones and lacks some. The repertoire includes thousands of clones, 30% to 35% of them detected once, and about 2.9% sits in the top ten. CDR1 and CDR2 from the germline V gene are SEHNR and FQNEAQ (reference sequence). After removal of 1 base from V and 9 bases from J, the junction contained 11 bases not matched to a gene. This CDR3 has 16 amino acids. Co-plating was performed using about 200,000 CFSE-labeled responder cells and about 200,000 irradiated, violet-dye-labeled stimulator cells. This sample was included in a study of graft-versus-host responses after intestinal transplantation. Overall study: Every one of the recipients received anti-thymocyte globulin induction and afterwards took tacrolimus and steroids for about 3 years.

This chain links TRBV7-9 with TRBJ2-1; 8 positions match TRBD2. The sequenced sample was alloreactive CD8+ T cells from a mixed lymphocyte reaction culture, obtained before transplantation. As for subset: CFSE-low proliferating T cells sorted from approximately 6-day pre-transplant mixed lymphocyte reaction (GvH or HvG direction). This receptor was taken from a human patient who was an organ donor for intestinal transplantation. The DNA for the CDR3 is TGTGCCAGCAGCTTAGGGGTCGGGGGGGGCCCGGGTGAGCAGTTCTTC. Encoded protein: CASSLGVGGGPGEQFF. Full variable domain (missing parts from reference TRBV7-9 and TRBJ2-1): DTGVSQNPRHKITKRGQNVTFRCDPISEHNRLYWYRQTLGQGPEFLTYFQNEAQLEKSRLLSDRFSAERPKGSFSTLEIQRTEQGDSAMYLCASSLGVGGGPGEQFFGPGTRLTVL.